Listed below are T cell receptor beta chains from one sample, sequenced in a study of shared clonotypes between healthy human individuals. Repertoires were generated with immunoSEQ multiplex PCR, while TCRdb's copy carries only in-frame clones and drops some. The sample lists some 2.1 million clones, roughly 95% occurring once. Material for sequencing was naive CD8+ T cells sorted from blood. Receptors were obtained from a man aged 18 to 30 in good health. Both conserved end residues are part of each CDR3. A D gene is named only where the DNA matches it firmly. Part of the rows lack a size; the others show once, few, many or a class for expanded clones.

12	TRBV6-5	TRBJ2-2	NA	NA	TGTGCCAGCAGTTTACACACCGGGGAGCTGTTTTTT	CASSLHTGELFF
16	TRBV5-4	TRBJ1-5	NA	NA	TGTGCCAGCGCCAGGTTTGAAGAGTTAGGGAATCAGCCCCAGCATTTT	CASARFEELGNQPQHF
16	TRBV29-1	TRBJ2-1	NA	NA	TGCAGCGTTGACCCACAGGGCCTAGGGTCCTACAATGAGCAGTTCTTC	CSVDPQGLGSYNEQFF
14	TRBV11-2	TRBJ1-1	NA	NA	TGTGCCAGCAGCTTAGTTCCGGGGAACACTGAAGCTTTCTTT	CASSLVPGNTEAFF
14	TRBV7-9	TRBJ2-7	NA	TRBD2	TGTGCCAGCAGCTTTAGCGGGAGAGATGGCGAGCAGTACTTC	CASSFSGRDGEQYF
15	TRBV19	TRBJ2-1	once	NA	TGTGCCAGTAGTATGTCGTTTGGGAACTACAATGAGCAGTTCTTC	CASSMSFGNYNEQFF
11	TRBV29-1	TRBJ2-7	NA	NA	TGCAGCGTTGAAACGGGTTACGAGCAGTACTTC	CSVETGYEQYF
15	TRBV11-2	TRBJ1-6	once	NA	TGTGCCAGCAGCTCCCCTGCCGACGGGAATTCACCCCTCCACTTT	CASSSPADGNSPLHF
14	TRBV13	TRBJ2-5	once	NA	TGTGCCAGCAGCTGGCGACAGCTCCAAGAGACCCAGTACTTC	CASSWRQLQETQYF
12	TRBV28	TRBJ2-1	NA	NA	TGTGCCAGCAGTTTGCCCGGTGGTGAGCAGTTCTTC	CASSLPGGEQFF
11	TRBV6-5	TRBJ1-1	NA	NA	TGTGCCAGCACCCTGGGGAGGGAAGCTTTCTTT	CASTLGREAFF
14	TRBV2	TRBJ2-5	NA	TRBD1	TGTGCCAGCAGGAGACAGGGGGGGGAAGAGACCCAGTACTTC	CASRRQGGEETQYF
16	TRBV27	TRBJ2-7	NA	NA	TGTGCCAGCAGTGCATCCATGGGGGCGGTGGTATACGAGCAGTACTTC	CASSASMGAVVYEQYF
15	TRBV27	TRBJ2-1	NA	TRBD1	TGTGCCAGCAGTTTAGGGACAGGGGGGTCCAATGAGCAGTTCTTC	CASSLGTGGSNEQFF
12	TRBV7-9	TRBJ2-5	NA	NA	TGTGCCAGCAGCCCAATGGAGGAGACCCAGTACTTC	CASSPMEETQYF
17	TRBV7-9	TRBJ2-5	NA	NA	TGTGCCAGCCTCCCAGGGGGGGAGGGAGATGGCCAAGAGACCCAGTACTTC	CASLPGGEGDGQETQYF
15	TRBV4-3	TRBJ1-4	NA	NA	TGCGCCAGCAGCCAAGAAGGGCAGGGACATGAAAAACTGTTTTTT	CASSQEGQGHEKLFF
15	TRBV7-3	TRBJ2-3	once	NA	TGTGCCAGCAGCCTGTACGGCTATAGCACAGATACGCAGTATTTT	CASSLYGYSTDTQYF
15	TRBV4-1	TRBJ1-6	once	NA	TGCGCCAGCAGCCAAGTTGGGGGGGGCGGTTCACCCCTCCACTTT	CASSQVGGGGSPLHF
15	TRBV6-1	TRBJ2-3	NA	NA	TGTGCCAGCTCCGCGGAGGGGAGGGGGCGAGATACGCAGTATTTT	CASSAEGRGRDTQYF
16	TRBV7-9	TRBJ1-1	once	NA	TGTGCCAGCAGCTCCCCCCAGGGCAGGGGGAACACTGAAGCTTTCTTT	CASSSPQGRGNTEAFF
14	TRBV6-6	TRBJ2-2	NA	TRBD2	TGTGCCAGCGCGGCGGGGGAGAGGACCGGGGAGCTGTTTTTT	CASAAGERTGELFF
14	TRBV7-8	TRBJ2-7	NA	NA	TGTGCCAGCAGCGACACGTTGTACTCCTACGAGCAGTACTTC	CASSDTLYSYEQYF
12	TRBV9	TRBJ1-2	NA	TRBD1	TGTGCCAGCAGCTTACCAGGGGGCGGCTACACCTTC	CASSLPGGGYTF